This record looks at one T cell receptor beta chain sequence and its context. Its antigen is currently unknown. This entry is derived from a study of beta chain features in type 1 diabetes. Study observations and caveats: Type 1 diabetes patients had TCRB CDR3s that were shorter (moderately but significantly so) in all four CD4+ subsets.

TCRB transcripts that were expressed got sequenced, as all of the isolated RNA had been reverse transcribed. The table came from immunoSEQ multiplex PCR; TCRdb's copy has only in-frame clones and leaves some out. The sample has about 650,000 clones; roughly 12% are singletons. The germline V gene encodes CDR1 SQVTM and CDR2 ANQGSEA. The CDR3 covers 14 residues. With 6 bases clipped from V and 4 bases from J, the junction kept 9 bases outside the gene matches. The TCR comes from a man younger than 40 with type 1 diabetes. The chain joins TRBV29-1 to TRBJ2-5; 9 nucleotides match TRBD1. Sequencing was performed on naive CD4+ T cells from blood. Written as DNA, the CDR3 is TGCAGCGTGGCGACAGGGGGGTATGGAGAGACCCAGTACTTC. This encodes CSVATGGYGETQYF. Variable domain in full (rest from reference TRBV29-1 and TRBJ2-5): SAVISQKPSRDICQRGTSLTIQCQVDSQVTMMFWYRQQPGQSLTLIATANQGSEATYESGFVIDKFPISRPNLTFSTLTVSNMSPEDSSIYLCSVATGGYGETQYFGPGTRLLVL.